This TCR beta chain was recovered during a study of T cell responses to AZD1222 COVID-19 vaccine. On the study more broadly: Pooling covered second doses at about 4 or about 12 weeks.

Concerning this clone itself: Its antigen is not identified.

General observations from the study: Two doses of AZD1222 preceded a rise in Spike-specific TCR breadth and depth. The sample set comprised mostly white British donors with more females, and clonal diversity was possibly underestimated.

The protocol was immunoSEQ multiplex PCR, while the TCRdb copy is restricted to in-frame clones and leaves out a portion. This table holds over 150,000 clones, roughly nine tenths found once. The V gene lost 2 bases and the J gene lost 3 bases, with 13 bases spanning the gap. The CDR3 sequence is 14 residues long. Germline CDR1 SQVTM, CDR2 ANQGSEA. The V gene is TRBV29-1, the J gene TRBJ1-1; D is perhaps TRBD1 (6 bases). The sequencing here drew on peripheral blood, taken on day 0 of AZD1222 vaccination. The receptor was derived from an adult in good health. CDR3 bases: TGCAGCGTTGAAAGGTTAGGGGGGGACACTGAAGCTTTCTTT. Protein sequence: CSVERLGGDTEAFF.